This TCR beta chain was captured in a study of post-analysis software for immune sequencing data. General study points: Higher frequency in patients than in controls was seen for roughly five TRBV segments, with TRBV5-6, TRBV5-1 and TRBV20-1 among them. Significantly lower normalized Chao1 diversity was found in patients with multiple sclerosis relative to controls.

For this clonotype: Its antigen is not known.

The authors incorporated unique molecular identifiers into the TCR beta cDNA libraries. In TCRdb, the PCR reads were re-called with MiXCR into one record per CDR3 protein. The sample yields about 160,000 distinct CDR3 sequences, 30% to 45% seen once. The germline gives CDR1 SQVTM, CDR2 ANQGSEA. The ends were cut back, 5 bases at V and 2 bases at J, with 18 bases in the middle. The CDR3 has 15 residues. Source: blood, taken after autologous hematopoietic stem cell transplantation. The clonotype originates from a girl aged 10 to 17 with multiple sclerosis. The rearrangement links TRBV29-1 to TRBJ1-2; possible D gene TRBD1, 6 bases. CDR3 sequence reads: CSVQGTTTYNYGYTF. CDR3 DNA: TGCAGCGTTCAAGGGACAACGACCTACAACTATGGCTACACCTTC.